The following is a TCR beta chain sequence with its context. This entry comes from a study of blood T cell repertoires in COVID-19. Some clones are missing from TCRdb's copy, which holds only in-frame ones; the method was immunoSEQ multiplex PCR. The top ten hold roughly 6% of the sample, which has some 260,000 clones, 87% seen once. Unmatched junction bases numbered 6, after V lost 2 bases and J lost 3 bases. Germline V gene lookup returns CDR1 SGHTA and CDR2 FQGTGA. The CDR3 has 15 amino acids. The clonotype was recovered from a woman in her thirties with acute COVID-19. The sequencing input was PBMCs or T cells enriched from blood (not recorded which). The gene calls are TRBV7-3 and TRBJ1-2; 7 positions match TRBD1. The CDR3 spells CASSLATGADYGYTF. Here the CDR3 DNA reads TGTGCCAGCAGCTTAGCTACAGGGGCGGACTATGGCTACACCTTC.